This T cell receptor beta chain was recorded in a study of CD8 T cells in Susac syndrome. General study results and limits: Individuals included in the TCR sequencing and HLA analysis were acknowledged by the study to be relatively few in number.

TCR beta sequences were obtained from blood CD8+ and CD4+ T cells. The CD8+ and CD4+ T cells were negatively isolated, with the TEMRA cells enriched by FACS. This clonotype was counted a single time. What it binds is not known. Trimming removed 2 bases from V and 7 bases from J, with 6 bases in between. The V gene's germline CDR1 is SNHLY and CDR2 FYNNEI. This CDR3 region has 11 residues. RNA, at about 0.45 to 1 ug, was reverse transcribed with random hexamers. Multiplex immunoSEQ PCR targeted 54 Vbeta and 13 Jbeta TCR beta segments. TCRdb recomputed calls from the immunoSEQ multiplex PCR reads with MiXCR, one row per CDR3 protein. This sample has roughly 120,000 distinct CDR3 sequences, with about 94% found just once.

Sequenced material: CD4+ T cells from PBMCs. The chain uses TRBV2 and TRBJ2-7; D unresolved. The origin of this receptor is a human donor with multiple sclerosis. CDR3 residues: CASSETREQYF. CDR3 coding DNA: TGTGCCAGCAGTGAAACCCGGGAGCAGTACTTC.